This TCR beta chain comes out of a study of vaccination effects on CD4 cells after COVID-19. Study details: PBMC cultures contained two million cells per well, 9 to 10 IU/ml IL-2 and 10 ug/ml peptides. Study observations and caveats: Convalescents showed post-vaccine spike-reactive clones that were mainly new vaccine-induced clones.

Measured with immunoSEQ multiplex PCR; TCRdb has only the in-frame clones, and not every one. Of tens of thousands of clones in the sample, approximately 77% were seen once. Investigators separated out CD4+ T cells once around 9 days of culture had passed. PCR-confirmed SARS-CoV-2 infection occurred in the person between March and December 2020. Two doses of BNT162b2 or mRNA-1273 vaccine were administered to participants. The CDR3 spans 16 residues. V was cut by 5 bases and J by 1 base, with 17 bases left in between. From germline, CDR1 is SGHKS and CDR2 YYEKEE (reference sequence). As to this clone: As yet, its antigen is unknown.

The starting material was CD4+ T cells from PBMCs cultured without peptide, obtained after COVID-19 vaccination. The chain combines TRBV5-5 with TRBJ2-3; D gene uncertain. The origin of this receptor is a human donor who had a prior SARS-CoV-2 infection. The CDR3 loop reads CASSLGPSRGTDTQYF. CDR3 in DNA: TGTGCCAGCAGTTTAGGGCCCTCCCGGGGCACAGATACGCAGTATTTT.